Listed below are T cell receptor beta chains from one sample, sequenced in a study of cytomegalovirus exposure and HLA in healthy donors. The assay was immunoSEQ multiplex PCR, and TCRdb's table has in-frame clones only and misses some. This table holds 100,000 to 150,000 clones. The sequenced sample consisted of PBMCs. These TCRs come from a man between 25 and 39 years old in good health and CMV-seronegative. CDR3s include the opening cysteine and the closing phenylalanine or tryptophan. The D gene is left open where the match is weak.

NA TRBJ1-4 TRBV10-1 TGCGCCAGCTCCGAGGGAGCAACTAATGAAAAACTGTTTTTT CASSEGATNEKLFF
NA TRBJ1-6 TRBV30 TGTGCCTGGAGTATGCAGGGTCGTTCACCCCTCCACTTT CAWSMQGRSPLHF
NA TRBJ1-2 TRBV15 TGTGCCACCAGCAGTCTCGGGGCCGGACAGATGGGAGGCTACACCTTC CATSSLGAGQMGGYTF
NA TRBJ2-5 TRBV2 TGTGCCAGCATGCGAGAGACCCAGTACTTC CASMRETQYF
NA TRBJ2-7 TRBV7-6 TGTGCCAGCAGCTTCGGCAGGGCCTACGAGCAGTACTTC CASSFGRAYEQYF
NA TRBJ2-7 TRBV7-9 TGTGCCAGCAGCTTCCGGGACAAAACCTCCTACGAGCAGTACTTC CASSFRDKTSYEQYF
NA TRBJ1-5 TRBV5-6 TGTGCCAGCAGCTTGAACGGACAGTTCAATCAGCCCCAGCATTTT CASSLNGQFNQPQHF
NA TRBJ2-2 TRBV7-7 TGTGCCAGCAGCTCTACGAACACCGGGGAGCTGTTTTTT CASSSTNTGELFF
NA TRBJ1-1 TRBV7-9 TGTGCCAGCAGCTTAGCTGGGCAAAAAGGCACTGAAGCTTTCTTT CASSLAGQKGTEAFF
TRBD1 TRBJ1-2 TRBV6-5 TGTGCCAGCAGTTCCGGGACAGGGAGTCCCTACACCTTC CASSSGTGSPYTF
TRBD2 TRBJ2-1 TRBV9 TGTGCCAGCAGCGTACCGGGGAGGGGCAATGAGCAGTTCTTC CASSVPGRGNEQFF
NA TRBJ2-3 TRBV7-2 TGTGCCAGCAGCTCCGACCGGGTTACGCAGTATTTT CASSSDRVTQYF
TRBD2 TRBJ2-2 TRBV27 TGTGCCAGCAGCCCAGGGACTAGCGGGGGCTGGACCGGGGAGCTGTTTTTT CASSPGTSGGWTGELFF
NA TRBJ2-6 TRBV7-2 TGTGCCAGCAGCTCCATCACAGGGTCTGGGGCCAACGTCCTGACTTTC CASSSITGSGANVLTF
TRBD1 TRBJ1-5 TRBV28 TGTGCCAGCAGTTTAGGGCGTAAGGGGGCAGGGAGCAATCAGCCCCAGCATTTT CASSLGRKGAGSNQPQHF
NA TRBJ1-1 TRBV30 TGTGCCTGGAAGGCCAGAGGCAGTTACTTTTCGAACACTGAAGCTTTCTTT CAWKARGSYFSNTEAFF
TRBD2 TRBJ2-3 TRBV29-1 TGCAGCGCTGCCAAAGAACTAGCGCACACAGATACGCAGTATTTT CSAAKELAHTDTQYF
NA TRBJ2-5 TRBV6-6 TGTGCCACTCGGCCGGGACTGGAAGAGACCCAGTACTTC CATRPGLEETQYF
NA TRBJ2-1 TRBV19 TGTGCCACCTCTCCCCCCGGAGACTACAATGAGCAGTTCTTC CATSPPGDYNEQFF
NA TRBJ1-2 TRBV30 TGTGCCTGGAGTGTCGGGGGGGCCCTAAACTTTGGCTACACCTTC CAWSVGGALNFGYTF
NA TRBJ1-5 TRBV18 TGTGCCAGCTCACCACCTGACAACCAGCCCCAGCATTTT CASSPPDNQPQHF
TRBD1 TRBJ2-1 TRBV19 TGTGCCAGTAGTATCATGACAGGGCCCCTCAACAATGAGCAGTTCTTC CASSIMTGPLNNEQFF
TRBD1 TRBJ1-2 TRBV5-6 TGTGCCAGCAGCATACCAGGGGGCGACTATGGCTACACCTTC CASSIPGGDYGYTF
NA TRBJ2-7 TRBV5-5 TGTGCCAGCAGCTTGGGAGGCGGGTTTGATTATGAGCAGTACTTC CASSLGGGFDYEQYF
TRBD1 TRBJ1-3 TRBV5-1 TGCGCCAGCAGCTTAGCAGGGGGCTTCTCTGGAAACACCATATATTTT CASSLAGGFSGNTIYF
NA TRBJ2-7 TRBV7-9 TGTGCCAGCAGCTTAGGGCCCTACCGCTACAACCGGGAGGAGCAGTACTTC CASSLGPYRYNREEQYF
TRBD1 TRBJ2-3 TRBV15 TGTGCCACCCGGGGCCCGGGACAGGGATTCGCAGATACGCAGTATTTT CATRGPGQGFADTQYF
TRBD2 TRBJ2-3 TRBV7-2 TGTGCCAGCAGCTTAACTGGGGGGGCAGATACGCAGTATTTT CASSLTGGADTQYF